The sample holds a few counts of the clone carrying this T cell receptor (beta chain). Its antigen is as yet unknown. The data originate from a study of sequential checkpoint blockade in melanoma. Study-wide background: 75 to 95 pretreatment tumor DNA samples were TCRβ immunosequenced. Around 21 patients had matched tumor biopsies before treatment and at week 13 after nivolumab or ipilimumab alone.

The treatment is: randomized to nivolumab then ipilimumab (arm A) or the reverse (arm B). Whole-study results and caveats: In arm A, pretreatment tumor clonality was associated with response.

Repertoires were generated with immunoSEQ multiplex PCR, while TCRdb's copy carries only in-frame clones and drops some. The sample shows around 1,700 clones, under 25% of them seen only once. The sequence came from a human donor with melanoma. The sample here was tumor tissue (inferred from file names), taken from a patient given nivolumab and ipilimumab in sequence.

The CDR3 DNA sequence: TGTGCCAGCAGTTACCGGGTATCAGGGGCTAATTCACCCCTCCACTTT. Protein product: CASSYRVSGANSPLHF. V and J are TRBV6-7 and TRBJ1-6, with D possibly TRBD1 on 6 matching bases. TRBV6-7 is recorded as an ORF, its role being uncertain. V lost 2 bases and J lost 6, with 14 bases in between. The CDR3 consists of 16 residues.